The text below deals with one T cell receptor beta chain. This specimen belongs to a study of blood T cell repertoires in COVID-19. How the authors handled the data: It was from reference gene primer amplification that nucleated cell counts were estimated. Generated by immunoSEQ multiplex PCR, the TCRdb table keeps only in-frame clones and is missing some. D and trimming were read from the DNA, whereas the V and J calls and clone size are those reported in that table. The sample records hundreds of thousands of clones, approximately 85% being singletons. Participants' reported clinical history set cohort assignment. This sequence was found in a woman aged 50 to 60 who had recovered from COVID-19. Sequenced: PBMCs or T cells enriched from blood (not recorded which).

The CDR3 spells CASISGGSGRKFF. The CDR3 region has the DNA TGTGCCAGCATCTCGGGGGGTAGCGGGAGGAAGTTCTTC. This chain connects TRBV7-2 to TRBJ2-1, with 10 bases lining up with TRBD2. Germline CDR1 is SGHTA and CDR2 is FQGNSA. V lost 7 bases and J lost 14; bases outside the gene matches: 11. This CDR3 comprises 13 residues.